These 10 T cell receptor beta chains originate from one sample sequenced in a study of blood T cell repertoires in COVID-19. The table came from immunoSEQ multiplex PCR; TCRdb's copy has only in-frame clones and leaves some out. The data hold tens of thousands of clones, with over 70% observed a single time. Sample: peripheral blood. The receptors come from a human donor in a cohort sampled during active COVID-19.

The chain links TRBV4-1 to TRBJ2-2; D remains ambiguous. This CDR3 is 13 amino acids long. Germline CDR1 is MGHRA and CDR2 is YSYEKL. Trimming shortened V by 0 bases and J by 6 bases, and 5 bases separated the two germline ends. CDR3 DNA: TGCGCCAGCAGCCAAGACCAGGCCGGGGAGCTGTTTTTT. Translating gives CASSQDQAGELFF.

In DNA, the CDR3 is TGTGCCGGAGGGGGCACACAAGAGACCCAGTACTTC. Amino acids: CAGGGTQETQYF. This chain joins TRBV5-4 and TRBJ2-5, with TRBD1 as a possible D gene (7 bases). The CDR3 contains 12 residues. The germline gives CDR1 SGHNT, CDR2 YYREEE (reference sequence). The germline V and J ends were trimmed by 10 bases and 2 bases, with 12 bases remaining between them.

The gene calls are TRBV10-2 and TRBJ2-1; D call uncertain. This CDR3 contains 11 residues. CDR1 and CDR2 from the germline V gene are WSHSY and SAAADI. The V gene lost 6 bases and the J gene lost 6 bases, with 6 bases spanning the gap. The CDR3 DNA reads TGCGCCAGCAGCCAACTCAATGAGCAGTTCTTC. Protein: CASSQLNEQFF.

The chain combines TRBV12-3 or TRBV12-4 with TRBJ1-1; 8 positions agree with TRBD1. CDR3 length: 13 amino acids. V was clipped by 3 bases and J by 11 bases; unmatched bases: 8. The DNA for the CDR3 is TGTGCCAGCAGTTTGGATGGGACAGGACGGGCTTTCTTT. Its translation: CASSLDGTGRAFF.

This clone was detected only once. This chain links TRBV7-3 with TRBJ2-5; D is possibly TRBD1 (5 bases). The CDR3 extends over 13 amino acids. Trimming left V 3 bases short and J 2 bases short, with 7 bases between. The germline V gene encodes CDR1 SGHTA and CDR2 FQGTGA. The DNA of the CDR3 is TGTGCCAGCAGCTTCGACAGACAAGAGACCCAGTACTTC. Its protein is CASSFDRQETQYF.

The chain is built from TRBV19 and TRBJ2-4; 7 positions match TRBD1. The ends lost 3 bases at V and 9 bases at J; junction bases unmatched: 5. Germline CDR1 reads LNHDA; CDR2 reads SQIVND (reference sequence). The CDR3 totals 13 residues. The CDR3 loop is CASSIGTVGIQYF. CDR3 nucleotides: TGTGCCAGTAGTATTGGGACAGTCGGCATTCAGTACTTC.

The chain has TRBV6-5 and TRBJ1-1, with a tentative D call TRBD1 (6 bases). The V gene lost 2 bases and the J gene lost 7 bases, with 11 bases spanning the gap. The CDR3 loop spans 13 amino acids. Germline CDR1 is MNHEY and CDR2 is SVGAGI. CDR3 loop: CASSYRTVDEAFF. The CDR3 coding sequence is TGTGCCAGCAGTTACCGGACAGTAGATGAAGCTTTCTTT.

This chain uses TRBV23-1 with TRBJ1-5; D perhaps matches TRBD1 (5 bases). TRBV23-1 is assigned to the ORF class and has an uncertain function. The CDR3 is 14 amino acids. Trimming took 10 bases from V and 0 from J, leaving 13 bases between them. This CDR3 reads CATNPGGSNQPQHF. The CDR3 DNA sequence: TGCGCCACCAACCCCGGGGGTAGCAATCAGCCCCAGCATTTT.

V usage is TRBV9 and J usage is TRBJ2-2, with D unclear. Trimming left V 0 bases short and J 8 bases short, with 11 bases between. There are 14 residues in the CDR3. Germline V gene lookup returns CDR1 SGDLS and CDR2 YYNGEE. This CDR3 is CASSVGPGGGELFF. The DNA for the CDR3 is TGTGCCAGCAGCGTAGGACCCGGCGGAGGGGAGCTGTTTTTT.

The chain carries TRBV6-5 and TRBJ1-5, with D uncertain. Germline loops: CDR1 MNHEY, CDR2 SVGAGI. This CDR3 has 13 residues. Trimming took 4 bases from V and 5 from J, leaving 9 bases between them. CDR3 sequence: CASSLRRDQPQHF. The CDR3 DNA reads as TGTGCCAGCAGTTTGAGGCGAGATCAGCCCCAGCATTTT.